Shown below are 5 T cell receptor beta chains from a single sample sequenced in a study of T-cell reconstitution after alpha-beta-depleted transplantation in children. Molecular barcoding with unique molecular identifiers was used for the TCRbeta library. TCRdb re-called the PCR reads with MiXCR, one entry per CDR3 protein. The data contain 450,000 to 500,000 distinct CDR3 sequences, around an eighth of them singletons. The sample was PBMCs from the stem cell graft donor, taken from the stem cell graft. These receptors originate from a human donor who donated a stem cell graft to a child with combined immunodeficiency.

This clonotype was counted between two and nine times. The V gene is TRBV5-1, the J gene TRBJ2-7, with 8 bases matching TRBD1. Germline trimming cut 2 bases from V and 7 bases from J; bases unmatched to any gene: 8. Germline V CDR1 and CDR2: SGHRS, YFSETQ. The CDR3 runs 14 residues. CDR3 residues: CASSLPGQALEQYF. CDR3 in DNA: TGCGCCAGCAGCTTACCGGGACAGGCCTTGGAGCAGTACTTC.

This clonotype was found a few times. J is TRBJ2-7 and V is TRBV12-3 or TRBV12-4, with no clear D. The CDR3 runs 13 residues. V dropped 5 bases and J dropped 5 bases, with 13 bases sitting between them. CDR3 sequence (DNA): TGTGCCAGCAGTCCCACCCGCGCCCACGAGCAGTACTTC. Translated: CASSPTRAHEQYF.

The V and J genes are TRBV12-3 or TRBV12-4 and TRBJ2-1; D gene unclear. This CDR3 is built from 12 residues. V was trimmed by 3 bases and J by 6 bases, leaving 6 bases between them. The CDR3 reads CASSFIGNEQFF. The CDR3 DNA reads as TGTGCCAGCAGTTTTATTGGCAATGAGCAGTTCTTC.

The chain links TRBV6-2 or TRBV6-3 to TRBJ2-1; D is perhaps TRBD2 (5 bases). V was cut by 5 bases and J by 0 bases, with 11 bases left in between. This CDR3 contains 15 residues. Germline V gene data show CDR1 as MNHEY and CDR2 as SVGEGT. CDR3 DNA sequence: TGTGCCAGCAGTACCGGGATGAGCTCCTACAATGAGCAGTTCTTC. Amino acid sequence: CASSTGMSSYNEQFF.

The chain's CDR3 is CASSPNLNREDTQYF. Written as DNA, the CDR3 is TGTGCCAGCTCACCAAATCTCAACAGGGAAGATACGCAGTATTTT. The chain recombines TRBV18 with TRBJ2-3; D possibly corresponds to TRBD1 (6 bases). The CDR3 has 15 amino acids. Germline V gene lookup returns CDR1 KGHSH and CDR2 LQKENI. V lost 2 bases to trimming and J lost 5 bases, with 14 bases between them. The whole variable domain, filled in from reference TRBV18 and TRBJ2-3, reads NAGVMQNPRHLVRRRGQEARLRCSPMKGHSHVYWYRQLPEEGLKFMVYLQKENIIDESGMPKERFSAEFPKEGPSILRIQQVVRGDSAAYFCASSPNLNREDTQYFGPGTRLTVL.